These T cell receptor beta chains were read from a single sample in a study of T cell clones after liver transplantation. This table comes from immunoSEQ multiplex PCR, and its TCRdb copy is limited to in-frame clones, with some not included. This table holds more than 9,000 clones, around 80% found once. Sequenced here: CD8+ T cells from blood, sampled at the 22-month timepoint. The origin of the receptors is a human patient who received a liver transplant. Some T cells may be graft donor cells. CDR3s include the opening cysteine and the closing phenylalanine or tryptophan. The D gene is left open where the match is weak. Expanded clones are given a class, and other clones once, few, many or no size at all.

>TRBD1|TRBJ2-5|.|TRBV9
TGTGCCAGCAGCGTGGGGACAGGACACCAAGAGACCCAGTACTTC
CASSVGTGHQETQYF
>.|TRBJ1-2|medium-sized|TRBV28
TGTGCCAGCAGTCCCGGGACGACAAACTATGGCTACACCTTC
CASSPGTTNYGYTF
>TRBD1|TRBJ2-7|.|TRBV27
TGTGCCAGCAGGCTAACAGGGGCCTACGAGCAGTACTTC
CASRLTGAYEQYF
>.|TRBJ2-2|.|TRBV29-1
TGCAGCGTTCTACTCGACACCGGGGAGCTGTTTTTT
CSVLLDTGELFF
>.|TRBJ2-7|.|TRBV28
TGTGCCAGCAGTTTATTTGGTCCAGGTTCCTACGAGCAGTACTTC
CASSLFGPGSYEQYF
>.|TRBJ2-3|once|TRBV18
TGTGCCAGCTCACCGCCCGAGGGACTTCCGGAAGATACGCAGTATTTT
CASSPPEGLPEDTQYF
>TRBD1|TRBJ2-7|.|TRBV9
TGTGCCAGCAGCCCATCGGGACAGGGCCTTTCCTACGAGCAGTACTTC
CASSPSGQGLSYEQYF
>TRBD1|TRBJ2-2|once|TRBV6-5
TGTGCCAGCAGTACGACAGGGGGGGAAACCGGGGAGCTGTTTTTT
CASSTTGGETGELFF
>.|TRBJ1-1|.|TRBV6-1
TGTGCCAGCAGTGAAGGAAGTGGGGCAACTGAAGCTTTCTTT
CASSEGSGATEAFF
>.|TRBJ2-5|few|TRBV25-1
TGTGCCAGCAGTGAATGGGGCGAGACCCAGTACTTC
CASSEWGETQYF
>TRBD1|TRBJ1-4|.|TRBV27
TGTGCCAGCAGGAGGACAGAGGGGGCGATCTGGGAAAAACTGTTTTTT
CASRRTEGAIWEKLFF
>.|TRBJ1-1|few|TRBV5-1
TGCGCCAGCAGCTTGGAGTTAGGGACTGAAGCTTTCTTT
CASSLELGTEAFF
>.|TRBJ1-1|medium-sized|TRBV7-8
TGTGCCAGCAGCGCGGACGAAAGCAACACTGAAGCTTTCTTT
CASSADESNTEAFF
>.|TRBJ2-7|.|TRBV5-1
TGCGCCAGCAGCTTGGGGGTATACGAGCAGTACTTC
CASSLGVYEQYF
>.|TRBJ2-3|.|TRBV13
TGTGCCAGCAGCGCCAGGGGGGGTCCTGACACAGATACGCAGTATTTT
CASSARGGPDTDTQYF
>.|TRBJ2-2|.|TRBV2
TGTGCCAGCAGTGAGTTGAAGAACACCGGGGAGCTGTTTTTT
CASSELKNTGELFF
>.|TRBJ2-7|.|TRBV2
TGTGCCAGCAGTATCCACTATTCCTACGAGCAGTACTTC
CASSIHYSYEQYF
>.|TRBJ2-2|few|TRBV28
TGTGCCAGCAGTTTAGACACCGCAGGGGTATACACCGGGGAGCTGTTTTTT
CASSLDTAGVYTGELFF
>TRBD1|TRBJ2-1|.|TRBV6-5
TGTGCCAGCAGGTGGACAGGGGGCGTTGAGCAGTTCTTC
CASRWTGGVEQFF
>.|TRBJ1-1|few|TRBV5-4
TGTGCCAGCAGCTTGGCCGCGGGCAGGAAAGTAGCTTTCTTT
CASSLAAGRKVAFF
>.|TRBJ2-6|.|TRBV20-1
TGCAGTGCCAGGTGGGCCAACGTCCTGACTTTC
CSARWANVLTF
>.|TRBJ1-1|.|TRBV15
TGTGCCACCAGCAGAGCCGACAGGATGAACACTGAAGCTTTCTTT
CATSRADRMNTEAFF
>TRBD2|TRBJ2-7|.|TRBV7-6
TGTGCCAGCAGCCAGGCGGGGGACGGGACCTACGAGCAGTACTTC
CASSQAGDGTYEQYF